These 28 T cell receptor beta chains were sequenced from one sample in a study of Graves' ophthalmopathy and Graves' hyperthyroidism. Amplified TCR beta CDR3 regions were obtained using RNA transcripts as template. A first-round RT-PCR used HTBI primers, followed by a second-round multiplex PCR. In TCRdb, the multiplex PCR reads were re-called with MiXCR into one record per CDR3 protein. The sample holds about 620,000 distinct CDR3 sequences, approximately 21% seen once. The specimen was peripheral blood. All receptors come from a woman between 18 and 29 years old with stable Graves' hyperthyroidism. Some clones in this sample may be carry-over from other donors' samples.

This chain links TRBV13 with TRBJ2-7; 9 nucleotides match TRBD1. V dropped 4 bases and J dropped 4; count of bases not matched to a gene: 8. Looked up from germline, CDR1 is PRHDT and CDR2 is FYEKMQ (reference sequence). This CDR3 is 15 amino acids long. Written as DNA, the CDR3 is TGTGCCAGCAGCTCTACAGGGGGCAGTAGGTACGAGCAGTACTTC. Protein product: CASSSTGGSRYEQYF.

This clonotype was counted at least ten times. The chain couples TRBV28 to TRBJ2-5; 7 bases agree with TRBD1. The junction had 7 bases not matched to a gene; V was cut back by 7 bases and J by 5 bases. Germline V gives CDR1 MDHEN, CDR2 SYDVKM. CDR3 length: 13 amino acids. The CDR3, as DNA: TGTGCCAGCATCGACAGGGATCGTGAGACCCAGTACTTC. Translating gives CASIDRDRETQYF.

Worth noting for this clonotype: Possible read error: a much larger clone is one base away. The rearrangement joins TRBV28 to TRBJ2-7; no clear D. CDR3 length: 12 residues. Per the germline V gene, CDR1 is MDHEN and CDR2 is SYDVKM. The CDR3 sequence: CASSDKTYDQYF. Here the CDR3 DNA reads TGTGCCAGCAGCGACAAGACCTACGATCAGTACTTC.

There are many counts of this clonotype. The chain has TRBV12-3 or TRBV12-4 and TRBJ2-7; 8 nucleotides agree with TRBD1. V lost 6 bases, J lost 2 bases, and 9 bases stayed unmatched. There are 15 residues in the CDR3. Here the CDR3 DNA reads TGTGCCAGCAGGGGGACCGGGACAGGCGCCTACGAGCAGTACTTC. Its translation is CASRGTGTGAYEQYF.

To note about this clonotype: A single base separates this from a much larger clone, so it may be a read error. No conserved phenylalanine or tryptophan is present at the end of the CDR3, so a read error is the likely explanation. The chain employs TRBV9 and TRBJ2-7; 7 nucleotides match TRBD2. The germline V gene encodes CDR1 SGDLS and CDR2 YYNGEE. The CDR3 extends over 14 amino acids. The V and J ends lost 0 bases and 2 bases, in that order; junction bases with no gene match: 2. This CDR3 is CASSVGEGPYEQYL. CDR3 DNA: TGTGCCAGCAGCGTAGGGGAGGGGCCCTACGAGCAGTACCTC.

This clonotype was seen many times. This chain links TRBV7-2 with TRBJ2-5, with no clear D. CDR3 length: 14 amino acids. Trimming removed 3 bases at V and 0 bases at J, with 8 bases between. The germline gives CDR1 SGHTA, CDR2 FQGNSA. The CDR3 reads CASSFSGYQETQYF. CDR3 nucleotide sequence: TGTGCCAGCAGCTTTTCCGGGTACCAAGAGACCCAGTACTTC. Looking up the rest from reference TRBV7-2 and TRBJ2-5 gives the full variable domain: GAGVSQSPSNKVTEKGKDVELRCDPISGHTALYWYRQSLGQGLEFLIYFQGNSAPDKSGLPSDRFSAERTGGSVSTLTIQRTQQEDSAVYLCASSFSGYQETQYFGPGTRLLVL.

There are many counts of this clonotype. This chain links TRBV7-6 with TRBJ2-7, with D possibly being TRBD2 (6 bases). This CDR3 is 15 amino acids long. V lost 1 base, J lost 6 bases, and 16 bases lay in between. The germline gives CDR1 SGHVS, CDR2 FNYEAQ. In nucleotides, the CDR3 is TGTGCCAGCAGCTTAGACGTGACTAGACCTACCGAGCAGTACTTC. Amino acid sequence: CASSLDVTRPTEQYF.

The table lists this clonotype with many counts. The V gene is TRBV2, the J gene TRBJ2-7, with D possibly matching TRBD2 (6 bases). Germline V gene lookup returns CDR1 SNHLY and CDR2 FYNNEI. The CDR3 runs to 14 residues. V was clipped by 4 bases and J by 2 bases, with 12 bases between them. The CDR3 here is CASSAGRGTYEQYF. As DNA, the CDR3 is TGTGCCAGCAGTGCGGGGCGGGGCACCTACGAGCAGTACTTC.

In its sample, this clonotype was seen once. CDR3: CASSHGELNTEAFF. The CDR3 nucleotides are TGTGCCAGCAGCCACGGAGAGCTGAACACTGAAGCTTTCTTT. The chain links TRBV6-1 to TRBJ1-1; no clear D. The CDR3 totals 14 residues. Germline CDR1 MNHNS, CDR2 SASEGT. Trimming took off 6 bases at V and 0 bases at J, with 11 bases between the two ends.

This clonotype was seen ten or more times. The chain joins TRBV20-1 to TRBJ1-5, with 8 nucleotides matching TRBD1. Germline V gives CDR1 DFQATT, CDR2 SNEGSKA (reference sequence). The V and J ends lost 2 bases and 5 bases, in that order; junction bases with no gene match: 5. The CDR3 runs 14 residues. The CDR3 is CSARYRGFYQPQHF. The CDR3 DNA follows: TGCAGTGCTAGATACAGGGGGTTCTATCAGCCCCAGCATTTT.

The CDR3: CAGTMGGIYEQYF. For the CDR3, the DNA is TGTGCCGGAACAATGGGGGGGATTTACGAGCAGTACTTC. The gene calls are TRBV30 and TRBJ2-7; 7 bases line up with TRBD2. Germline CDR1 and CDR2: GTSNPN and SVGIG (reference sequence). This CDR3 is built from 13 residues. V trimming: 8 bases; J trimming: 4 bases; junction bases outside the gene matches: 11.

This clonotype was picked up many times. The V gene is TRBV7-3, the J gene TRBJ1-5, with a weak D call TRBD1 (5 bases). This CDR3 comprises 15 residues. The germline CDR1 and CDR2 sequences are SGHTA and FQGTGA. The V end lost 0 bases, the J end lost 3 bases, and 9 bases lay between the germline ends. CDR3 sequence reads: CASSLTGGPNQPQHF. The DNA of the CDR3 is TGTGCCAGCAGCTTAACGGGGGGACCCAATCAGCCCCAGCATTTT.

The CDR3, as DNA: TGTGCCAGCAGTTACTCCGGGGAGACCTACGAGCAGTACTTC. It codes for CASSYSGETYEQYF. The chain has TRBV6-5 and TRBJ2-7, with D possibly being TRBD2 (5 bases). The CDR3 has 14 amino acids. Deletions cut 0 bases from V and 2 bases from J, with 8 bases between. From germline, CDR1 is MNHEY and CDR2 SVGAGI.

This clonotype has ten or more counts. The chain has TRBV2 and TRBJ1-2, with 12 bases aligning to TRBD1. The CDR3 has 13 amino acids. V lost 11 bases and J lost 7; bases outside the gene matches: 8. Germline CDR1 and CDR2: SNHLY and FYNNEI. The CDR3 region has the DNA TGTGCCCGCTTGGGACAGGGGGCGACTGGCTACACCTTC. Amino acids: CARLGQGATGYTF.

This clonotype was counted ten times or more. V gene TRBV5-1 combines with J gene TRBJ2-7, with TRBD1 matching 8 bases. The CDR3 consists of 14 residues. Unmatched junction bases numbered 7, after V lost 2 bases and J lost 6 bases. Germline V gives CDR1 SGHRS, CDR2 YFSETQ. Here the CDR3 reads CASSFDRGDSEQYF. Written as DNA, the CDR3 is TGCGCCAGCAGCTTTGACAGGGGTGACTCCGAGCAGTACTTC. The complete variable domain, with remaining parts taken from reference TRBV5-1 and TRBJ2-7, reads KAGVTQTPRYLIKTRGQQVTLSCSPISGHRSVSWYQQTPGQGLQFLFEYFSETQRNKGNFPGRFSGRQFSNSRSEMNVSTLELGDSALYLCASSFDRGDSEQYFGPGTRLTVT.

This clonotype was observed a handful of times. The J gene is TRBJ2-7, the V gene TRBV3-1; TRBD1 aligns across 7 bases. The trim removed 0 bases at V and 4 bases at J, leaving 3 bases unmatched. This CDR3 is 14 amino acids long. The germline gives CDR1 LGHDT, CDR2 YNNKEL (reference sequence). CDR3 loop: CASSQDPRGYEQYF. Here the CDR3 DNA reads TGTGCCAGCAGCCAAGATCCCAGGGGGTACGAGCAGTACTTC.

This clonotype showed up many times. V gene TRBV6-1 combines with J gene TRBJ2-5; 9 bases align to TRBD1. This CDR3 is built from 12 residues. The V gene end was trimmed by 8 bases and the J gene end by 5 bases; junction bases not matched to a gene: 3. In germline, CDR1 is MNHNS, CDR2 SASEGT. The CDR3 nucleotides are TGTGCCAGCGGACAGGGGACGGAGACCCAGTACTTC. Protein product: CASGQGTETQYF.

The chain joins TRBV6-2 or TRBV6-3 to TRBJ2-7; 8 bases match TRBD2. Germline values: CDR1 MNHEY, CDR2 SVGEGT. The CDR3 has 18 residues. Unmatched junction bases numbered 16, after V lost 6 bases and J lost 0 bases. DNA for the CDR3: TGTGCCAGCAGAAAGGAAGATAGCGGGGCATATCACTCCTACGAGCAGTACTTC. As protein: CASRKEDSGAYHSYEQYF.

The gene calls are TRBV11-1 and TRBJ2-5; 7 positions match TRBD2. Germline lookup yields CDR1 SGHAT and CDR2 FQDESV (reference sequence). Unmatched junction bases numbered 9, after V lost 8 bases and J lost 3 bases. This CDR3 is built from 14 residues. For the CDR3, the DNA is TGTGCCAGCGGCTCTGGGGGGGGGGAAGAGACCCAGTACTTC. It is translated as CASGSGGGEETQYF.

This clonotype was counted between two and nine times. V and J are TRBV5-1 and TRBJ2-7; D ambiguous. Trimming removed 7 bases at V and 7 bases at J, with 21 bases between. The CDR3 totals 14 residues. The germline gives CDR1 SGHRS, CDR2 YFSETQ. The CDR3 reads CASHFGPLVREQYF. In nucleotides, the CDR3 is TGCGCCAGCCATTTTGGCCCGCTGGTGAGGGAGCAGTACTTC. Full variable domain (outside the CDR3, taken from reference TRBV5-1 and TRBJ2-7): KAGVTQTPRYLIKTRGQQVTLSCSPISGHRSVSWYQQTPGQGLQFLFEYFSETQRNKGNFPGRFSGRQFSNSRSEMNVSTLELGDSALYLCASHFGPLVREQYFGPGTRLTVT.

This clonotype has a count of ten or more. The junction shows a germline mismatch at one end, possibly a read error. This chain uses TRBV11-2 with TRBJ2-5; TRBD1 aligns across 7 bases. Germline lookup yields CDR1 SGHAT and CDR2 FQNNGV. This CDR3 comprises 14 residues. The CDR3 loop is CASSLGGTGETQYF. Here the CDR3 DNA reads TGTGCCAGCAGCTTAGGTGGAACAGGGGAGACTCAGTACTTC.

The table lists this clonotype with many counts. CDR3 region: CASMGGLYEQYF. The DNA of the CDR3 is TGTGCCAGTATGGGCGGGCTCTACGAGCAGTACTTC. The V and J genes are TRBV10-3 and TRBJ2-7, with a possible D match to TRBD2 (5 bases). Looked up from germline, CDR1 is ENHRY and CDR2 is SYGVKD. This CDR3 contains 12 residues. With 10 bases removed from V and 3 bases from J, the gap between germline ends came to 13 bases.

CDR3 protein: CASSFREIMYTGELFF. The CDR3 DNA sequence: TGTGCCAGCAGCTTCCGGGAGATTATGTACACCGGGGAGCTGTTTTTT. The gene calls are TRBV5-6 and TRBJ2-2; a possible D gene is TRBD2 (6 bases). V dropped 2 bases and J dropped 3 bases, with 14 bases sitting between them. The CDR3 runs 16 residues. CDR1 and CDR2 (germline): SGHDT, YYEEEE.

V gene TRBV18 combines with J gene TRBJ1-3; D is ambiguous. This CDR3 comprises 16 residues. Germline-derived CDR1 and CDR2 are KGHSH and LQKENI. V lost 2 bases, J lost 0 bases, and 11 bases lay in between. The CDR3 DNA reads TGTGCCAGCTCACCAGATACGGCATACTCTGGAAACACCATATATTTT. Its translation is CASSPDTAYSGNTIYF.

This chain connects TRBV19 to TRBJ2-5; 8 nucleotides agree with TRBD1. Germline loops: CDR1 LNHDA, CDR2 SQIVND (reference sequence). The CDR3 totals 16 residues. The V gene end was trimmed by 4 bases and the J gene end by 5 bases; junction bases not matched to a gene: 12. CDR3 loop: CASSKVNGDRRETQYF. CDR3 nucleotide sequence: TGTGCCAGTAGTAAGGTGAACGGGGACAGGCGGGAGACCCAGTACTTC. The full variable domain, rest sourced from reference TRBV19 and TRBJ2-5, is DGGITQSPKYLFRKEGQNVTLSCEQNLNHDAMYWYRQDPGQGLRLIYYSQIVNDFQKGDIAEGYSVSREKKESFPLTVTSAQKNPTAFYLCASSKVNGDRRETQYFGPGTRLLVL.

This clonotype came up many times. V gene TRBV15 combines with J gene TRBJ2-5; 12 positions agree with TRBD2. The CDR3 contains 14 residues. Germline V gives CDR1 LNHNV, CDR2 YYDKDF (reference sequence). Trimming removed 3 bases from V and 9 bases from J; junction bases left unmatched: 5. CDR3 region: CATSRETSGGPQYF. The CDR3 DNA sequence: TGTGCCACCAGCAGGGAGACTAGCGGGGGACCCCAGTACTTC. Full variable domain (remainder filled in from reference TRBV15 and TRBJ2-5): DAMVIQNPRYQVTQFGKPVTLSCSQTLNHNVMYWYQQKSSQAPKLLFHYYDKDFNNEADTPDNFQSRRPNTSFCFLDIRSPGLGDTAMYLCATSRETSGGPQYFGPGTRLLVL.

This clonotype showed up many times. The chain uses TRBV6-4 and TRBJ1-2; D is undetermined. In germline, CDR1 is MRHNA, CDR2 SNTAGT. This CDR3 has 16 residues. The V gene lost 6 bases and the J gene lost 0 bases, with 17 bases spanning the gap. CDR3 nucleotide sequence: TGTGCCAGCAGCCCTACCGAGACATCTTCTAACTATGGCTACACCTTC. Translated: CASSPTETSSNYGYTF.

The chain employs TRBV6-1 and TRBJ2-7; D is uncertain. CDR1 MNHNS and CDR2 SASEGT come from the germline V gene. V lost 2 bases and J 4 bases, leaving 9 bases between the germline ends. The CDR3 has 13 residues. The CDR3 DNA sequence: TGTGCCAGCAGTGAAATCGTGGATTACGAGCAGTACTTC. Its translation: CASSEIVDYEQYF.